This T cell receptor (beta chain) was recorded in a study of blood T cell repertoires in COVID-19. Overall study: Samples taken during acute and convalescent COVID-19 were collected in the United States, Italy and Spain.

The method was immunoSEQ multiplex PCR; TCRdb's version includes in-frame clones alone and lacks a portion of them. The repertoire holds about 3,200 clones, with 75% to 90% as singletons. Germline values: CDR1 LGHNA, CDR2 YSLEER. Deletions cut 4 bases from V and 4 bases from J, with 14 bases between. There are 15 residues in the CDR3. This clone has just a few counts. The chain combines TRBV4-3 with TRBJ2-1, with a tentative D call TRBD1 (6 bases). This sequence was found in a human donor with active COVID-19. The donor label of this sample is uncertain. Sequenced: peripheral blood. CDR3 sequence (DNA): TGCGCCAGCAGCCTCCGGACAGATCCATACAATGAGCAGTTCTTC. The encoded protein is CASSLRTDPYNEQFF.